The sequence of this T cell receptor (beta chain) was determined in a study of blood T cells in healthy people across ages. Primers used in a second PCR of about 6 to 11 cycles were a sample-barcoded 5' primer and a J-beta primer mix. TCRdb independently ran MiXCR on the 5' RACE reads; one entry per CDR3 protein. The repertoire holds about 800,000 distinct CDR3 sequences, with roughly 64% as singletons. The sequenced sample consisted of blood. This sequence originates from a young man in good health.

The CDR3 DNA reads TGTGCCAGCAGTTTGGTAGGGCAAGGTGTGGTGGCCAAAAACATTCAGTACTTC. Its translation: CASSLVGQGVVAKNIQYF. The V call is TRBV12-3 or TRBV12-4, the J call TRBJ2-4; D is unresolved. Trimming shortened V by 3 bases and J by 1 base, and 19 bases separated the two germline ends. The CDR3 loop spans 18 amino acids.